The 5 T cell receptor beta chains below come from one sample, sequenced in a study of blood T cell repertoires in COVID-19. Data came from immunoSEQ multiplex PCR; TCRdb stores just in-frame clones and leaves some out. This sample yields roughly 200,000 clones, of which around 86% are seen a single time; approximately 7.3% belongs to the top ten. Sequencing input: PBMCs or T cells enriched from blood (not recorded which). The receptors derive from a man under 40 in a cohort exposed to, infected with or recovered from COVID-19 (not recorded which).

This clone was detected only a few times. The chain combines TRBV9 with TRBJ2-1; 11 bases line up with TRBD2. The CDR3 is made up of 14 amino acids. CDR1 SGDLS and CDR2 YYNGEE come from the germline V gene. V dropped 3 bases and J dropped 6; count of bases not matched to a gene: 2. For the CDR3, the DNA is TGTGCCAGCAGCGCTACTAGCGGGGGCAATGAGCAGTTCTTC. Translation: CASSATSGGNEQFF.

This clone was found once. The chain couples TRBV7-9 to TRBJ1-2; possible D gene TRBD1, 6 bases. Germline V lookup: CDR1 SEHNR, CDR2 FQNEAQ (reference sequence). Trimming took off 9 bases at V and 2 bases at J, with 10 bases between the two ends. This CDR3 is built from 12 residues. CDR3 amino acids: CASSGVNYGYTF. Here the CDR3 DNA reads TGTGCCAGTTCAGGGGTAAACTATGGCTACACCTTC.

The chain carries TRBV28 and TRBJ1-2; 7 nucleotides match TRBD1. The J segment lost 5 bases and the V segment lost 4 bases, leaving 7 bases of the junction unmatched. The CDR3 sequence is 14 residues long. Germline-derived CDR1 and CDR2 are MDHEN and SYDVKM. The CDR3 nucleotides are TGTGCCAGCAGTTCGACAGGGTACCCTTATGGCTACACCTTC. Translated: CASSSTGYPYGYTF.

This clone was seen only a few times. The rearrangement joins TRBV5-3 to TRBJ1-1, with unresolved D. TRBV5-3 is an ORF, and what it does is uncertain. Trimming shortened V by 6 bases and J by 8 bases, and 11 bases separated the two germline ends. The CDR3 spans 11 residues. The CDR3 loop reads CARTDTTEAFF. The DNA for the CDR3 is TGTGCCAGAACCGATACGACAGAAGCTTTCTTT.

The V gene is TRBV28, the J gene TRBJ1-5; tentative D call: TRBD1 (5 bases). V was pared by 8 bases and J by 2 bases, with 19 bases between. The CDR3 loop spans 16 amino acids. Germline values: CDR1 MDHEN, CDR2 SYDVKM. Here the CDR3 DNA reads TGTGCCAGCGCACCCCTAAAGGGGATTCGCAATCAGCCCCAGCATTTT. This gives the protein CASAPLKGIRNQPQHF. The full variable domain, rest sourced from reference TRBV28 and TRBJ1-5, is DVKVTQSSRYLVKRTGEKVFLECVQDMDHENMFWYRQDPGLGLRLIYFSYDVKMKEKGDIPEGYSVSREKKERFSLILESASTNQTSMYLCASAPLKGIRNQPQHFGDGTRLSIL.